This TCR beta chain was identified during a study of blood T cells in healthy people across ages. Study-wide findings and caveats: Diversity estimates drawn from one million T cells were deemed underestimates. A roughly linear fall in TCR beta diversity per million T cells was seen with increasing age.

Of note for this clonotype: The target antigen is unknown.

A second about 6 to 11 cycle PCR used barcoded and J-beta primers. TCRdb itself ran the 5' RACE reads through MiXCR, one entry per CDR3 protein. The data hold 1.5 million to 2 million distinct CDR3 sequences, with roughly 52% observed a single time. The sequence derives from a woman in her thirties or forties in good health. The sequenced sample was blood.

The CDR3: CASSSNRGRGSPLHF. CDR3 bases: TGTGCCAGCAGCTCAAATCGGGGCAGAGGCTCACCCCTCCACTTT. The rearrangement uses TRBV7-9 and TRBJ1-6, with D possibly matching TRBD1 (5 bases). In germline, CDR1 is SEHNR, CDR2 FQNEAQ (reference sequence). The CDR3 runs 15 residues. V was shortened by 4 bases and J by 10 bases, with 17 bases between the two germline ends.